The clone carrying this TCR beta chain came up many times. The target antigen is unknown. Losses at the gene ends were 4 bases for V and 2 bases for J; bases not matched to a gene: 7. The CDR3 spans 16 residues. This sample was included in a study of early T cells in non-severe SARS-CoV-2 infection. Study in general: The sequenced material was bulk RNA from unsorted whole blood, and its chains were unpaired.

Individual cDNA molecules were tagged with unique molecular identifiers. MiXCR was run by TCRdb on the 5' RACE reads, yielding one entry per CDR3 protein. The sample shows 25,000 to 35,000 distinct CDR3 sequences, around 5.7% of them seen only once. Study-wide results and limits: VDJdb matching, biased toward anti-spike CD8 responses, missed private and CD4 specificities.

This receptor was obtained from an adult who was a healthcare worker with PCR-confirmed SARS-CoV-2 infection or an uninfected control (not recorded which). This chain uses TRBV12-3 or TRBV12-4 with TRBJ1-3; 8 nucleotides line up with TRBD1. The material sequenced was whole blood. The CDR3 reads CASSSRQGSTGNTIYF. The CDR3 nucleotides read TGTGCCAGCAGTTCCCGACAGGGGTCTACTGGAAACACCATATATTTT.